One sample yielded the 30 T cell receptor beta chains listed below, sequenced in a study of STAT5B mutations in CD4+ large granular lymphocyte leukemia. TCRdb's copy holds only in-frame clones and misses some; the assay was immunoSEQ multiplex PCR. The profile shows about 40,000 clones, 81% of them singletons. Specimen: CD4+ T cells from blood buffy coats. These receptors all stem from a human donor in good health.

This chain connects TRBV2 to TRBJ2-7; 7 positions match TRBD1. The CDR3 sequence is 15 residues long. In germline, CDR1 is SNHLY, CDR2 FYNNEI. Trimming took 7 bases from V and 4 from J; bases not matched to a gene: 13. The CDR3 sequence is CASKERRDSVYEQYF. DNA of the CDR3: TGTGCCAGCAAAGAAAGAAGGGACAGCGTATACGAGCAGTACTTC. Combining the CDR3 with reference TRBV2 and TRBJ2-7 gives the whole variable domain EPEVTQTPSHQVTQMGQEVILRCVPISNHLYFYWYRQILGQKVEFLVSFYNNEISEKSEIFDDQFSVERPDGSNFTLKIRSTKLEDSAMYFCASKERRDSVYEQYFGPGTRLTVT.

The CDR3 sequence is CASSRDTVETQYF. The DNA of the CDR3 is TGTGCCAGCAGCAGGGACACGGTAGAGACCCAGTACTTC. The J gene is TRBJ2-5, the V gene TRBV7-9, with TRBD1 as a possible D gene (6 bases). Germline assignment: CDR1 SEHNR and CDR2 FQNEAQ (reference sequence). This CDR3 comprises 13 residues. Trimming took off 5 bases at V and 4 bases at J, with 11 bases between the two ends. Variable domain in full (rest from reference TRBV7-9 and TRBJ2-5): DTGVSQNPRHKITKRGQNVTFRCDPISEHNRLYWYRQTLGQGPEFLTYFQNEAQLEKSRLLSDRFSAERPKGSFSTLEIQRTEQGDSAMYLCASSRDTVETQYFGPGTRLLVL.

The CDR3 DNA reads as TGTGCCAGCAGCTCCCAGACGGGGTTGAACACTGAAGCTTTCTTT. It yields the protein CASSSQTGLNTEAFF. The V call is TRBV9, the J call TRBJ1-1; D call uncertain. Germline V gene data show CDR1 as SGDLS and CDR2 as YYNGEE. This CDR3 is 15 amino acids long. The V end was cut by 4 bases, the J end by 0 bases, with 13 bases between.

The J gene is TRBJ2-1, the V gene TRBV7-6; 10 bases are shared with TRBD2. V gave up 5 bases and J gave up 10 bases; unmatched junction bases: 14. Germline V gene data show CDR1 as SGHVS and CDR2 as FNYEAQ. The CDR3 has 16 residues. CDR3 region: CASSLGVLAGVREQFF. The DNA of the CDR3 is TGTGCCAGCAGCCTCGGTGTTCTAGCGGGAGTTCGGGAGCAGTTCTTC.

This sequence joins TRBV7-2 and TRBJ2-3, with no clear D. The ends were cut back, 1 base at V and 7 bases at J, with 6 bases in the middle. The germline CDR1 and CDR2 sequences are SGHTA and FQGNSA. The CDR3 is made up of 12 amino acids. The CDR3 spells CASSLVAHTQYF. CDR3 in DNA: TGTGCCAGCAGCTTAGTAGCTCATACGCAGTATTTT.

V is TRBV19 and J is TRBJ2-7, with D uncertain. Germline lookup yields CDR1 LNHDA and CDR2 SQIVND (reference sequence). Trimming took 3 bases from V and 7 from J, leaving 19 bases between them. The CDR3 is 15 amino acids. Written as DNA, the CDR3 is TGTGCCAGTAGTATCCCCGGGCAGGCCGCTGGGGAGCAGTACTTC. The encoded protein is CASSIPGQAAGEQYF.

J is TRBJ2-2 and V is TRBV9; D not resolved. Germline V gene data show CDR1 as SGDLS and CDR2 as YYNGEE. The CDR3 spans 17 residues. The V end lost 0 bases, the J end lost 4 bases, and 16 bases lay between the germline ends. The CDR3 region is CASSVGGSPISTGELFF. For the CDR3, the DNA is TGTGCCAGCAGCGTAGGGGGTAGCCCAATCTCCACCGGGGAGCTGTTTTTT.

V gene TRBV19 combines with J gene TRBJ2-3; D uncertain. The V and J ends lost 5 bases and 9 bases respectively, with 12 bases between them. Germline loops: CDR1 LNHDA, CDR2 SQIVND (reference sequence). The CDR3 has 12 residues. Here the CDR3 DNA reads TGTGCCAGTAGTGAGCCTGGCGGCACGCAGTATTTT. Its protein is CASSEPGGTQYF. Full variable domain (rest looked up from reference TRBV19 and TRBJ2-3): DGGITQSPKYLFRKEGQNVTLSCEQNLNHDAMYWYRQDPGQGLRLIYYSQIVNDFQKGDIAEGYSVSREKKESFPLTVTSAQKNPTAFYLCASSEPGGTQYFGPGTRLTVL.

CDR3: CASSLAGTGVSNQPQHF. Written as DNA, the CDR3 is TGTGCCAGCAGTTTGGCCGGGACAGGGGTTAGCAATCAGCCCCAGCATTTT. The rearrangement links TRBV28 to TRBJ1-5, with 10 bases that match TRBD1. CDR3 length: 17 amino acids. Germline V gene data show CDR1 as MDHEN and CDR2 as SYDVKM. The V segment lost 3 bases and the J segment 0 bases; nucleotides outside the gene matches: 5.

The rearrangement joins TRBV14 to TRBJ2-5, with D maybe TRBD1 (5 bases). The germline V gene encodes CDR1 SGHDN and CDR2 FVKESK. Trimming shortened V by 0 bases and J by 5 bases, and 16 bases separated the two germline ends. The CDR3 sequence is 16 residues long. The CDR3 DNA sequence: TGTGCCAGCAGCCAAGATAGGGTTTGGGGCCCGGAGACCCAGTACTTC. Its translation: CASSQDRVWGPETQYF. The whole variable domain, filled in from reference TRBV14 and TRBJ2-5, reads EAGVTQFPSHSVIEKGQTVTLRCDPISGHDNLYWYRRVMGKEIKFLLHFVKESKQDESGMPNNRFLAERTGGTYSTLKVQPAELEDSGVYFCASSQDRVWGPETQYFGPGTRLLVL.

This sequence joins TRBV19 and TRBJ2-7; D is ambiguous. The germline V and J ends were trimmed by 7 bases and 3 bases, with 10 bases remaining between them. Germline V gene lookup returns CDR1 LNHDA and CDR2 SQIVND (reference sequence). The CDR3 has 12 amino acids. The CDR3 protein is CASKSPLYEQYF. The CDR3 DNA reads as TGTGCCAGTAAATCCCCACTCTACGAGCAGTACTTC.

J is TRBJ2-1 and V is TRBV4-2; 9 bases align to TRBD2. V lost 2 bases and J lost 2; bases outside the gene matches: 4. Germline CDR1 reads LGHNA; CDR2 reads YNFKEQ. The CDR3 spans 16 residues. CDR3: CASSQMTSGAYNEQFF. For the CDR3, the DNA is TGTGCCAGCAGCCAAATGACTAGCGGAGCCTACAATGAGCAGTTCTTC.

This chain joins TRBV19 and TRBJ1-1, with a weak D call TRBD1 (6 bases). CDR1 and CDR2 from the germline V gene are LNHDA and SQIVND (reference sequence). CDR3 length equals 15 residues. The V and J ends lost 6 bases and 4 bases respectively, with 18 bases between them. CDR3 bases: TGTGCCAGTAGAGACAGGCTCCTTACGACCACTGAAGCTTTCTTT. It yields the protein CASRDRLLTTTEAFF.

V is TRBV30 and J is TRBJ1-2; 8 nucleotides agree with TRBD1. V shed 2 bases, J shed 4 bases, and the junction held 6 bases outside the gene matches. Germline lookup yields CDR1 GTSNPN and CDR2 SVGIG (reference sequence). CDR3 length equals 14 residues. As DNA, the CDR3 is TGTGCCTGGAGTAAGGACAGGGTGGGCTATGGCTACACCTTC. It translates to CAWSKDRVGYGYTF.

In its sample, this clone was seen once. The chain uses TRBV9 and TRBJ2-2; no clear D gene. Trimming removed 0 bases at V and 0 bases at J, with 9 bases between. CDR1 SGDLS and CDR2 YYNGEE come from the germline V gene. The CDR3 consists of 16 residues. The CDR3 bases are TGTGCCAGCAGCGTAGACCCTAACGCGAACACCGGGGAGCTGTTTTTT. The encoded protein is CASSVDPNANTGELFF.

The chain is built from TRBV19 and TRBJ1-1, with D tentatively TRBD1 (6 bases). CDR3 length: 12 residues. V was trimmed by 9 bases and J by 4 bases, leaving 12 bases between them. Germline CDR1 is LNHDA and CDR2 is SQIVND (reference sequence). The CDR3 sequence is CASGWGATEAFF. The CDR3 nucleotides read TGTGCCAGCGGGTGGGGGGCCACTGAAGCTTTCTTT. The whole variable domain, remainder taken from reference TRBV19 and TRBJ1-1, is DGGITQSPKYLFRKEGQNVTLSCEQNLNHDAMYWYRQDPGQGLRLIYYSQIVNDFQKGDIAEGYSVSREKKESFPLTVTSAQKNPTAFYLCASGWGATEAFFGQGTRLTVV.

The rearrangement uses TRBV30 and TRBJ2-7, with no clear D. Trimming cost V 3 bases and J 2 bases, with 8 bases left between them. Germline lookup yields CDR1 GTSNPN and CDR2 SVGIG (reference sequence). There are 12 residues in the CDR3. CDR3 in DNA: TGTGCCTGGAGGGGGTCAACCTACGAGCAGTACTTC. It specifies CAWRGSTYEQYF.

The gene calls are TRBV11-1 and TRBJ2-7; 12 bases align to TRBD2. This CDR3 has 15 residues. The germline CDR1 and CDR2 sequences are SGHAT and FQDESV (reference sequence). J lost 5 bases, V lost 5 bases, and 7 bases had no gene match. CDR3 nucleotide sequence: TGTGCCAGCAGCCCAAGGACTAGCGGGGCCCACGAGCAGTACTTC. Amino acids: CASSPRTSGAHEQYF.

The chain couples TRBV19 to TRBJ2-2; perhaps TRBD1 as D (6 bases). The CDR3 is 14 residues long. The germline gives CDR1 LNHDA, CDR2 SQIVND (reference sequence). Trimming took off 8 bases at V and 0 bases at J, with 10 bases between the two ends. The CDR3 region is CASVRTANTGELFF. CDR3 sequence (DNA): TGTGCCAGTGTTAGGACAGCGAACACCGGGGAGCTGTTTTTT.

This clone was picked up a small number of times. This chain uses TRBV30 with TRBJ1-1; D gene unclear. This CDR3 region has 12 residues. The germline CDR1 and CDR2 sequences are GTSNPN and SVGIG (reference sequence). Trimming left V 0 bases short and J 3 bases short, with 5 bases between. CDR3 region: CAWSVRYTEAFF. The CDR3 DNA reads as TGTGCCTGGAGTGTACGGTACACTGAAGCTTTCTTT.

V is TRBV25-1 and J is TRBJ2-7; no clear D gene. Germline CDR1 reads MGHDK; CDR2 reads SYGVNS. The CDR3 sequence is 14 residues long. The V end lost 1 base, the J end lost 6 bases, and 13 bases lay between the germline ends. Here the CDR3 DNA reads TGTGCCAGCAGTGAATGGGGTGTAGCTTCCGAGCAGTACTTC. It is translated as CASSEWGVASEQYF.

The chain uses TRBV19 and TRBJ1-1; a possible D gene is TRBD1 (6 bases). This CDR3 has 13 amino acids. Per germline, CDR1 LNHDA and CDR2 SQIVND (reference sequence). The V and J ends lost 5 bases and 1 base respectively, with 8 bases between them. The CDR3 loop is CASSRTENTEAFF. The CDR3 DNA sequence: TGTGCCAGTAGTCGGACAGAGAACACTGAAGCTTTCTTT. Using reference TRBV19 and TRBJ1-1 for the parts outside the CDR3, the full variable domain is DGGITQSPKYLFRKEGQNVTLSCEQNLNHDAMYWYRQDPGQGLRLIYYSQIVNDFQKGDIAEGYSVSREKKESFPLTVTSAQKNPTAFYLCASSRTENTEAFFGQGTRLTVV.

This rearrangement joins TRBV9 to TRBJ2-5; TRBD1 or TRBD2 may be the D gene (5 bases each). Trimming removed 0 bases at V and 5 bases at J, with 11 bases between. The CDR3 has 14 amino acids. Germline assignment: CDR1 SGDLS and CDR2 YYNGEE. The CDR3 DNA is TGTGCCAGCAGCGTAGAGGTCGGGACGGAGACCCAGTACTTC. It yields the protein CASSVEVGTETQYF. Based on the CDR3 plus reference TRBV9 and TRBJ2-5, the full variable domain is DSGVTQTPKHLITATGQRVTLRCSPRSGDLSVYWYQQSLDQGLQFLIQYYNGEERAKGNILERFSAQQFPDLHSELNLSSLELGDSALYFCASSVEVGTETQYFGPGTRLLVL.

The chain couples TRBV9 to TRBJ2-7; 9 bases fit TRBD1. The trim removed 3 bases at V and 2 bases at J, leaving 3 bases unmatched. This CDR3 spans 14 amino acids. Germline CDR1 SGDLS, CDR2 YYNGEE. CDR3 nucleotides: TGTGCCAGCAGCGCCTGGGACAGGGCCTACGAGCAGTACTTC. This sequence encodes CASSAWDRAYEQYF.

Points on this clone: The same CDR3 arises from other DNA sequences in this sample as well. The chain carries TRBV7-3 and TRBJ2-1; D uncertain. The V and J ends lost 5 bases and 8 bases respectively, with 10 bases between them. CDR3 length equals 12 residues. Germline values: CDR1 SGHTA, CDR2 FQGTGA. The CDR3 loop is CASSPPGDEQFF. In nucleotides, the CDR3 is TGTGCCAGCAGCCCCCCCGGCGATGAGCAGTTCTTC.

V usage is TRBV7-9 and J usage is TRBJ2-3; 8 bases are a match to TRBD1. There are 13 residues in the CDR3. From germline, CDR1 is SEHNR and CDR2 FQNEAQ (reference sequence). J was trimmed by 4 bases and V by 5 bases; bases with no gene match: 2. As DNA, the CDR3 is TGTGCCAGCAGCATACAGGGGGCAGATACGCAGTATTTT. The encoded protein is CASSIQGADTQYF.

This chain links TRBV5-4 with TRBJ1-3; possible D gene TRBD1, 5 bases. The V gene lost 4 bases and the J gene lost 2 bases, with 10 bases spanning the gap. CDR1 SGHNT and CDR2 YYREEE come from the germline V gene (reference sequence). CDR3 length: 14 residues. The CDR3 coding sequence is TGTGCCAGCAGCCCGGAACAGGCTGGAAACACCATATATTTT. Its translation: CASSPEQAGNTIYF.

The rearrangement uses TRBV30 and TRBJ1-5, with a possible D match to TRBD1 (5 bases). Trimming left V 1 base short and J 9 bases short, with 7 bases between. This CDR3 contains 11 residues. Per germline, CDR1 GTSNPN and CDR2 SVGIG (reference sequence). CDR3 sequence (DNA): TGTGCCTGGAGTGATACAGGGCCCCAGCATTTT. It specifies CAWSDTGPQHF.

The V gene is TRBV4-3, the J gene TRBJ2-2, with D perhaps being TRBD1 or TRBD2 (6 bases each). The V and J ends lost 2 bases and 6 bases respectively, with 19 bases between them. The CDR3 contains 17 residues. Per germline, CDR1 LGHNA and CDR2 YSLEER. CDR3 region: CASSQPLGGRGAGELFF. CDR3 nucleotides: TGCGCCAGCAGCCAACCTCTGGGGGGCAGGGGAGCCGGGGAGCTGTTTTTT.

This chain connects TRBV27 to TRBJ2-1; D unresolved. This CDR3 is 15 amino acids long. Germline CDR1 reads MNHEY; CDR2 reads SMNVEV (reference sequence). V was clipped by 2 bases and J by 0 bases, with 8 bases between them. The CDR3 sequence is CASSLRSSSYNEQFF. As DNA, the CDR3 is TGTGCCAGCAGTTTAAGGAGTAGCTCCTACAATGAGCAGTTCTTC.